This T cell receptor beta chain is drawn from a study of shared clonotypes between healthy human individuals. The study enrolled healthy HIV-negative adults without recent acute infections or vaccinations as donors. Only in-frame clones appear in the TCRdb table, and some are missing; sequencing was by immunoSEQ multiplex PCR. Altogether a few million clones are present, 93% being singletons, with the ten largest covering 0.39%. V was clipped by 9 bases and J by 6 bases, with 17 bases between them. Germline-derived CDR1 and CDR2 are ENHRY and SYGVKD. The CDR3 length is 14 residues. Sequences were obtained from naive CD4+ T cells from PBMCs. Subset noted: CD45RA+ positively selected. This chain links TRBV10-3 with TRBJ2-2; tentative D call: TRBD2 (6 bases). The source of this sequence is a man between 18 and 29 years old in good health. Some clones in this sample may be carry-over from other donors' samples. The CDR3 coding sequence is TGTGCCATAGGGGCGGGGAACGCGGCCGGGGAGCTGTTTTTT. Encoded protein: CAIGAGNAAGELFF.